One and the same sample provided the 5 T cell receptor beta chains below, sequenced in a study of CD8 T cells in ankylosing spondylitis. Study results and caveats: There was a TCR beta motif, made of 7 or 8 highly homologous variants, that appeared characteristic of ankylosing spondylitis blood.

One entry per CDR3 protein results from TCRdb running MiXCR on the 5' RACE reads. The profile covers around 94,000 distinct CDR3 sequences, with around 8.5% appearing a single time and more than 30% taken by the ten largest. No antigen is known for these receptors. Input material: blood, either unsorted or a sorted T cell fraction (not recorded which). All receptors come from a male donor with ankylosing spondylitis.

The V gene is TRBV4-1, the J gene TRBJ2-7; perhaps TRBD1 as D (6 bases). The length of the CDR3 is 15 residues. V was shortened by 1 base and J by 6 bases, with 16 bases between the two germline ends. Looked up from germline, CDR1 is MGHRA and CDR2 is YSYEKL. The DNA for the CDR3 is TGCGCCAGCAGCCAAGTCCCGGACAGTGGAGGCGAGCAGTACGTC. Translation: CASSQVPDSGGEQYV.

This chain connects TRBV12-3 or TRBV12-4 to TRBJ1-2; D gene ambiguous. The CDR3 sequence is 18 residues long. The CDR3 loop is CTFSLTVEDAARGVGYTF. The CDR3 region has the DNA TGTACCTTCAGTTTAACGGTAGAGGACGCCGCTCGGGGAGTTGGCTACACCTTC.

This clonotype was observed at least ten times. This chain uses TRBV5-6 with TRBJ2-7; D remains unclear. The CDR3 totals 12 residues. Germline lookup yields CDR1 SGHDT and CDR2 YYEEEE. V shed 3 bases and J shed 7 bases, with 11 bases lying between them. The CDR3 sequence is CASSSPGPEQYV. The CDR3 DNA follows: TGTGCCAGCAGCTCACCGGGTCCTGAGCAGTACGTC.

The chain links TRBV7-9 to TRBJ1-5; TRBD1 matches 10 bases. This CDR3 is built from 14 residues. Germline V CDR1 and CDR2: SEHNR, FQNEAQ (reference sequence). Trimming took 4 bases from V and 6 from J; bases not matched to a gene: 3. CDR3 nucleotides: TGTGCCAGCAGCTCGGGACAGGGGATTCAGCCCCAGCATTTT. It yields the protein CASSSGQGIQPQHF.

In this sample, this clonotype turned up many times. The rearrangement links TRBV6-1 to TRBJ1-5; D remains unclear. Trimming took off 1 base at V and 0 bases at J, with 16 bases between the two ends. Germline V CDR1 and CDR2: MNHNS, SASEGT. This CDR3 is built from 18 residues. The CDR3 spells CASSEGGTHLYSNQPQHF. CDR3 DNA: TGTGCCAGCAGTGAAGGGGGTACGCACCTCTATAGCAATCAGCCCCAGCATTTT.